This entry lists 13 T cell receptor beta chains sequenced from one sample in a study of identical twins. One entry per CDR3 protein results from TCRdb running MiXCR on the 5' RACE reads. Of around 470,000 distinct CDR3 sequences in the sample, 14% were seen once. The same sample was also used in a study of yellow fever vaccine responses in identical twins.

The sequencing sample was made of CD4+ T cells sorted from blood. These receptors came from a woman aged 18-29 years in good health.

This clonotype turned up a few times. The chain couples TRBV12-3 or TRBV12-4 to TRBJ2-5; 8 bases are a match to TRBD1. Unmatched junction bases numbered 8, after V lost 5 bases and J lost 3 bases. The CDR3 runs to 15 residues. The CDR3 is CASSQTQGGKETQYF. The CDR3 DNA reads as TGTGCCAGCAGTCAAACACAGGGGGGTAAAGAGACCCAGTACTTC.

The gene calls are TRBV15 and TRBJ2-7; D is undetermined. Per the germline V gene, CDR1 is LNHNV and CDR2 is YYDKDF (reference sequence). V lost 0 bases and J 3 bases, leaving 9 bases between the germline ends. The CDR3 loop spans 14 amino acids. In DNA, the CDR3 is TGTGCCACCAGCAGAGACCCGGGCGGCTACGAGCAGTACTTC. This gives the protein CATSRDPGGYEQYF. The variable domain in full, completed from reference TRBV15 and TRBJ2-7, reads DAMVIQNPRYQVTQFGKPVTLSCSQTLNHNVMYWYQQKSSQAPKLLFHYYDKDFNNEADTPDNFQSRRPNTSFCFLDIRSPGLGDTAMYLCATSRDPGGYEQYFGPGTRLTVT.

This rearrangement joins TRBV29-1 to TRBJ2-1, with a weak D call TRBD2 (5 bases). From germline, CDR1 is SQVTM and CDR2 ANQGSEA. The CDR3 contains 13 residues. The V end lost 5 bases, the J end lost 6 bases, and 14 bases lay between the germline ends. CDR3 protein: CSVSETMGNEQFF. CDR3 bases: TGCAGCGTTTCAGAGACTATGGGCAATGAGCAGTTCTTC.

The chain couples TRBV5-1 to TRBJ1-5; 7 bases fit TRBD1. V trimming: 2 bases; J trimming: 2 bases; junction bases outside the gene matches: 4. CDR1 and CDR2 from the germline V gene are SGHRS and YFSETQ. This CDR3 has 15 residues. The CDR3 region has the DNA TGCGCCAGCAGCTTCCAAGGGGGCGGCAATCAGCCCCAGCATTTT. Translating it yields CASSFQGGGNQPQHF.

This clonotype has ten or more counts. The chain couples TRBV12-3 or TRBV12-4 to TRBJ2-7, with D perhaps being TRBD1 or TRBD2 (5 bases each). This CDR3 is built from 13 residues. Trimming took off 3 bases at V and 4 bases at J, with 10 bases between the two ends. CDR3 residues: CASSFRGSYEQYF. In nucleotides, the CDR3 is TGTGCCAGCAGTTTCCGGGGCAGTTACGAGCAGTACTTC.

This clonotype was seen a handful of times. The chain's CDR3 is CASSQKGHIQETQYF. The CDR3 region has the DNA TGCGCCAGCAGCCAAAAGGGACATATCCAAGAGACCCAGTACTTC. The chain is built from TRBV4-1 and TRBJ2-5; maybe TRBD1 (6 bases). From germline, CDR1 is MGHRA and CDR2 YSYEKL. Trimming pared 2 bases from V and 1 base from J, leaving 11 bases between. The CDR3 loop spans 15 amino acids.

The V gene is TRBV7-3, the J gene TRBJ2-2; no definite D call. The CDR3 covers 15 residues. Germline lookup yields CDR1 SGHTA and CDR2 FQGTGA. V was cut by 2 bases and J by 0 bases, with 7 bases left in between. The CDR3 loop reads CASSLEAPNTGELFF. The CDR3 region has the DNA TGTGCCAGCAGCTTAGAAGCTCCGAACACCGGGGAGCTGTTTTTT.

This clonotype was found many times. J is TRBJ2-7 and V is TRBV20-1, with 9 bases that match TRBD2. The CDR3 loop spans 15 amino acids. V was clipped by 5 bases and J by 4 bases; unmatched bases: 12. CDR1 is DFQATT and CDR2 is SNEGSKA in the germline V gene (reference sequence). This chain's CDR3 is CSALDSSSGKYEQYF. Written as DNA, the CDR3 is TGCAGTGCTTTGGACAGTTCTAGCGGGAAGTACGAGCAGTACTTC.

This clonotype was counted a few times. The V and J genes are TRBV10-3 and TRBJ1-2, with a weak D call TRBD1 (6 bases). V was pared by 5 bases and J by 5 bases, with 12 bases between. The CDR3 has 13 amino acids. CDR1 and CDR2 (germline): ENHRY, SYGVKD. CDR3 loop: CAISQQGDYGYTF. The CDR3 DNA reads TGTGCCATCAGTCAACAGGGAGATTATGGCTACACCTTC.

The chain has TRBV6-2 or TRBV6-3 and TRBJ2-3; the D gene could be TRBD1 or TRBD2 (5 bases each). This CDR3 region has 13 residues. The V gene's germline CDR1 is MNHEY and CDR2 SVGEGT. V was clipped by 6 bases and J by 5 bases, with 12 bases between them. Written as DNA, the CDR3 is TGTGCCAGCAGATCGCCGGGACGAGATACGCAGTATTTT. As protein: CASRSPGRDTQYF.

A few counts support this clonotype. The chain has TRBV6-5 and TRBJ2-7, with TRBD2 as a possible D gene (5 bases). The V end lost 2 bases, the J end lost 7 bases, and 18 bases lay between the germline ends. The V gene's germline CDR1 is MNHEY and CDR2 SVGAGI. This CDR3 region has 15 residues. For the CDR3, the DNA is TGTGCCAGCAGTTACAGTCAGAGAGGGTCTCGAGAGCAGTACTTC. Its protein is CASSYSQRGSREQYF.

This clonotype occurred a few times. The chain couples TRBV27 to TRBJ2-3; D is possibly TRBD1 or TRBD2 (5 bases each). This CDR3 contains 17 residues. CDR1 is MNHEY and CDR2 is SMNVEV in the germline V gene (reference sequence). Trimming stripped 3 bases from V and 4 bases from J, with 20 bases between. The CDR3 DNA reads TGTGCCAGCAGTTTCGCCGGACTGGGTCGGGGCGCAGATACGCAGTATTTT. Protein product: CASSFAGLGRGADTQYF.

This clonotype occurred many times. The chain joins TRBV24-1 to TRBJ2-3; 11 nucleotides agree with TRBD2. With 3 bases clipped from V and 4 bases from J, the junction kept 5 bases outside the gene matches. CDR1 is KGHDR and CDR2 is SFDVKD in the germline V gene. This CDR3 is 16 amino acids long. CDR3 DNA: TGTGCCACCAGTGATCCGACTAGCGGGGTCGCAGATACGCAGTATTTT. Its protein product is CATSDPTSGVADTQYF.